Each of the 17 T cell receptor beta chains below was sequenced from the same sample in a study of cytomegalovirus exposure and HLA in healthy donors. The data were produced by immunoSEQ multiplex PCR, yet TCRdb's version contains in-frame clones alone and is incomplete. This repertoire shows around 99,000 clones, roughly 90% found once; its top ten account for about 2%. The sequencing sample was made of PBMCs. All receptors derive from a woman between 18 and 29 years old in good health and CMV-seronegative.

This clone occurred once. The rearrangement uses TRBV4-3 and TRBJ1-5, with D unclear. The CDR3 spans 16 residues. Trimming left V 1 base short and J 2 bases short, with 12 bases between. Germline CDR1 reads LGHNA; CDR2 reads YSLEER. CDR3 in amino acids: CASSQAEVGGNQPQHF. CDR3 nucleotide sequence: TGCGCCAGCAGCCAAGCTGAGGTTGGAGGCAATCAGCCCCAGCATTTT.

This chain links TRBV5-1 with TRBJ2-2; D might be TRBD2 (6 bases). Germline loops: CDR1 SGHRS, CDR2 YFSETQ. The CDR3 is 16 amino acids. The germline V and J ends were trimmed by 4 bases and 4 bases, with 17 bases remaining between them. For the CDR3, the DNA is TGCGCCAGCAGCCCAGCGGGTCCGGGTTTCACCGGGGAGCTGTTTTTT. It yields the protein CASSPAGPGFTGELFF.

This sequence joins TRBV29-1 and TRBJ2-5, with D uncertain. V was clipped by 5 bases and J by 0 bases, with 13 bases between them. The CDR3 is 14 amino acids. Germline V gene data show CDR1 as SQVTM and CDR2 as ANQGSEA. CDR3 sequence: CSVSSPMYQETQYF. CDR3 bases: TGCAGCGTTTCCTCACCTATGTACCAAGAGACCCAGTACTTC.

The chain recombines TRBV29-1 with TRBJ2-3; 9 nucleotides agree with TRBD1. V lost 4 bases and J lost 7; bases outside the gene matches: 12. This CDR3 is built from 15 residues. Germline CDR1 and CDR2: SQVTM and ANQGSEA. CDR3 loop: CSVGDRVSAVNTQYF. CDR3 in DNA: TGCAGCGTTGGGGACAGGGTCAGTGCCGTGAATACGCAGTATTTT.

The genes are TRBV2 and TRBJ1-3; D unclear. Per the germline V gene, CDR1 is SNHLY and CDR2 is FYNNEI. Trimming removed 4 bases from V and 4 bases from J, with 23 bases in between. This CDR3 comprises 18 residues. This chain's CDR3 is CASSVDSGGRVQGNTIYF. The CDR3 nucleotides read TGTGCCAGCAGTGTGGATTCGGGAGGCCGGGTGCAGGGAAACACCATATATTTT.

This CDR3 is CSVAGSQGGYEQYF. The CDR3 nucleotides read TGCAGCGTTGCCGGGAGCCAGGGCGGCTACGAGCAGTACTTC. The V gene is TRBV29-1, the J gene TRBJ2-7; TRBD2 might be the D (6 bases). This CDR3 has 14 residues. The germline V and J ends were trimmed by 4 bases and 3 bases, with 16 bases remaining between them. Germline V CDR1 and CDR2: SQVTM, ANQGSEA.

The chain combines TRBV7-2 with TRBJ1-1; no reliable D call. The CDR3 totals 15 residues. The V and J ends lost 2 bases and 5 bases respectively, with 15 bases between them. Germline V lookup: CDR1 SGHTA, CDR2 FQGNSA. The CDR3 here is CASSLKPEGRTEAFF. The CDR3 nucleotides are TGTGCCAGCAGCTTAAAGCCAGAAGGGAGGACTGAAGCTTTCTTT.

The genes are TRBV4-2 and TRBJ2-3; TRBD2 might be the D (5 bases). CDR3 length: 17 residues. V was shortened by 0 bases and J by 4 bases, with 17 bases between the two germline ends. Germline CDR1 and CDR2: LGHNA and YNFKEQ. CDR3 protein: CASSQDITYLGADTQYF. In nucleotides, the CDR3 is TGTGCCAGCAGCCAAGATATCACCTACCTGGGAGCAGATACGCAGTATTTT.

This chain joins TRBV5-4 and TRBJ1-2, with D possibly being TRBD1 (6 bases). This CDR3 region has 16 residues. CDR1 and CDR2 from the germline V gene are SGHNT and YYREEE (reference sequence). The V end lost 5 bases, the J end lost 0 bases, and 17 bases lay between the germline ends. CDR3 nucleotides: TGTGCCAGCAGAACGAGCATCAGGGGACCTAACTATGGCTACACCTTC. It codes for CASRTSIRGPNYGYTF. Full variable domain (missing parts from reference TRBV5-4 and TRBJ1-2): ETGVTQSPTHLIKTRGQQVTLRCSSQSGHNTVSWYQQALGQGPQFIFQYYREEENGRGNFPPRFSGLQFPNYSSELNVNALELDDSALYLCASRTSIRGPNYGYTFGSGTRLTVV.

This chain connects TRBV6-1 to TRBJ1-4; D is perhaps TRBD1 (5 bases). Germline values: CDR1 MNHNS, CDR2 SASEGT. Trimming shortened V by 8 bases and J by 0 bases, and 13 bases separated the two germline ends. The length of the CDR3 is 15 residues. The DNA for the CDR3 is TGTGCCAGCGGCCTGTACAGGTCAACTAATGAAAAACTGTTTTTT. Encoded protein: CASGLYRSTNEKLFF.

The chain links TRBV7-2 to TRBJ1-2, with 7 bases that match TRBD1. This CDR3 spans 12 amino acids. With 5 bases clipped from V and 9 bases from J, the junction kept 6 bases outside the gene matches. The V gene's germline CDR1 is SGHTA and CDR2 FQGNSA. The CDR3 nucleotides read TGTGCCAGCAGCCGGGACAGCTCCAGCTACACCTTC. Translation: CASSRDSSSYTF. Using reference TRBV7-2 and TRBJ1-2 for the parts outside the CDR3, the full variable domain is GAGVSQSPSNKVTEKGKDVELRCDPISGHTALYWYRQSLGQGLEFLIYFQGNSAPDKSGLPSDRFSAERTGGSVSTLTIQRTQQEDSAVYLCASSRDSSSYTFGSGTRLTVV.

The chain carries TRBV7-3 and TRBJ2-2; D remains ambiguous. CDR1 is SGHTA and CDR2 is FQGTGA in the germline V gene. V was clipped by 6 bases and J by 10 bases, with 3 bases between them. The CDR3 contains 9 residues. For the CDR3, the DNA is TGTGCCAGCAGACAGGAGCTGTTTTTT. This sequence encodes CASRQELFF.

This clone was found once. J is TRBJ1-3 and V is TRBV23-1; possible D gene TRBD1, 5 bases. TRBV23-1 carries the ORF label, with uncertain function. The CDR3 has 15 amino acids. V lost 8 bases and J 1 base, leaving 15 bases between the germline ends. DNA of the CDR3: TGCGCCAGCCTCCTGATGAAGGGGTCTGGAAACACCATATATTTT. Translation gives CASLLMKGSGNTIYF.

The V and J genes are TRBV4-3 and TRBJ1-4, with D possibly being TRBD1 (6 bases). Germline V CDR1 and CDR2: LGHNA, YSLEER. The CDR3 length is 16 residues. V was shortened by 0 bases and J by 7 bases, with 15 bases between the two germline ends. The CDR3 sequence is CASSQDRGVGREKLFF. The DNA for the CDR3 is TGCGCCAGCAGCCAAGACAGGGGTGTGGGGCGTGAAAAACTGTTTTTT.

This rearrangement joins TRBV28 to TRBJ1-1, with a tentative D call TRBD1 (5 bases). V was clipped by 7 bases and J by 0 bases, with 18 bases between them. This CDR3 is built from 16 residues. CDR1 is MDHEN and CDR2 is SYDVKM in the germline V gene. The CDR3 spells CASTPQGRGMNTEAFF. CDR3 nucleotide sequence: TGTGCCAGCACCCCCCAAGGTAGGGGAATGAACACTGAAGCTTTCTTT. The variable domain in full, with the rest retrieved from reference TRBV28 and TRBJ1-1, is DVKVTQSSRYLVKRTGEKVFLECVQDMDHENMFWYRQDPGLGLRLIYFSYDVKMKEKGDIPEGYSVSREKKERFSLILESASTNQTSMYLCASTPQGRGMNTEAFFGQGTRLTVV.

The J gene is TRBJ1-5, the V gene TRBV4-3; D gene unclear. With 0 bases removed from V and 5 bases from J, the gap between germline ends came to 5 bases. From germline, CDR1 is LGHNA and CDR2 YSLEER. CDR3 length: 13 residues. CDR3 coding DNA: TGCGCCAGCAGCCAAGAATATCATCAGCCCCAGCATTTT. Translation gives CASSQEYHQPQHF.

The chain combines TRBV7-7 with TRBJ2-5, with TRBD2 as a possible D gene (6 bases). V dropped 5 bases and J dropped 5 bases, with 18 bases sitting between them. CDR1 and CDR2 (germline): SSHAT, FNYEAQ (reference sequence). This CDR3 is 15 amino acids long. CDR3 protein: CASSPLGGVQETQYF. CDR3 DNA sequence: TGTGCCAGCAGCCCCCTCGGAGGGGTTCAGGAGACCCAGTACTTC.